A selection of T cell receptor beta chains follows, all from one sample in a study of cytomegalovirus exposure and HLA in healthy donors. Sequenced by immunoSEQ multiplex PCR; TCRdb stores in-frame clones only, minus some. Altogether about 210,000 clones are present, roughly 85% being singletons, with the ten largest covering 1.8%. The specimen sequenced was PBMCs. These receptor sequences come from a male donor in good health and CMV-seronegative. CDR3s leave out the opening cysteine and the closing phenylalanine or tryptophan.

V	J	CDR3
TRBV9	TRBJ2-7	ASSVSPGVRVGEQY
TRBV4-3	TRBJ1-4	ASSRGTANEKLF
TRBV27	TRBJ1-2	ASSLEGPGYGYT
TRBV7-9	TRBJ2-1	ASSLAVVGTAYNEQF
TRBV10-3	TRBJ2-7	AISEDRGGEQY
TRBV10-1	TRBJ1-2	ASSNLGTGWDYGYT
TRBV6-1	TRBJ1-5	ASSESGTGWQPQH
TRBV5-1	TRBJ1-1	ASSFLQGNTEAF
TRBV7-8	TRBJ1-1	ASSPLTVNTEAF
TRBV27	TRBJ2-1	ASSPGSGNGDEQF
TRBV19	TRBJ1-1	ASGPRGGDAF
TRBV28	TRBJ2-3	ASRPGGTGTDTQY
TRBV5-1	TRBJ2-3	ASSLDELVSPTDTQY
TRBV10-3	TRBJ2-5	AISPQYGPGTQY
TRBV2	TRBJ2-1	ASNLAGGPANEQF
TRBV27	TRBJ1-2	ASSLGQGVDYGYT
TRBV7-8	.	ASSFRQGSEQY
TRBV5-1	TRBJ2-5	ASSFEGWGETQY
TRBV5-1	TRBJ2-1	ASSSTGGGQYNEQF
TRBV2	TRBJ1-2	ASAPRGATGYGYT